The sequence of this T cell receptor (beta chain) was determined in a study of patients and donors after allogeneic stem cell transplantation. TCRdb re-called the RT-PCR reads through MiXCR, storing one row per CDR3 protein. The sample lists 16,000 or so distinct CDR3 sequences; around a quarter were seen once. The trim removed 11 bases at V and 2 bases at J, leaving 18 bases unmatched. The CDR3 length is 16 residues. Germline lookup yields CDR1 ENHRY and CDR2 SYGVKD. Sequences were obtained from blood, either unsorted or a sorted T cell fraction (not recorded which). The chain recombines TRBV10-3 with TRBJ2-7, with TRBD1 matching over 7 bases. The sequence was obtained from a human donor who was either an allogeneic HSCT recipient or a stem cell or donor lymphocyte infusion donor (not recorded which). It is not recorded whose cells these are; they may come from a transplant donor. CDR3 DNA: TGTGCCTCCAGTGGGTACAGGGGTGGATTGGCCTACGAGCAGTACTTC. This gives the protein CASSGYRGGLAYEQYF.